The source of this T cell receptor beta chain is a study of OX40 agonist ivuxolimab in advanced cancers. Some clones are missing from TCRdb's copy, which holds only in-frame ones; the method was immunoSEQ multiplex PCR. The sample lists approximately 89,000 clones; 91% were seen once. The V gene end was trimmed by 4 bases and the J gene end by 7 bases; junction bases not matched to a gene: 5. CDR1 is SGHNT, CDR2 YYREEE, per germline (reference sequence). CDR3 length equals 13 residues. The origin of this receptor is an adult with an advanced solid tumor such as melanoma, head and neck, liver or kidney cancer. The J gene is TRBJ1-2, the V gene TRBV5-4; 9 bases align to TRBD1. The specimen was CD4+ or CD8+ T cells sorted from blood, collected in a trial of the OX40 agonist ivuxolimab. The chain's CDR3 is CASSITGGSGYTF. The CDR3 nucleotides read TGTGCCAGCAGCATTACAGGGGGCAGTGGCTACACCTTC.